These T cell receptor beta chains were read from a single sample in a study of CD4 T cells in relation to SARS-CoV-2 and coronaviruses. Data came from immunoSEQ multiplex PCR; TCRdb stores just in-frame clones and leaves some out. This table holds more than 50,000 clones, roughly 88% found once. Material for sequencing was memory CD4+ T cells from PBMCs. These receptors all stem from a human donor in good health. Each CDR3 is given with its conserved first and last residue. Each record gives: D gene, J gene, V gene, clone size, CDR3 protein, CDR3 DNA. A D gene is named only where the DNA matches it firmly. The size field is filled for only some rows; it gives once, few, many or a size class.

D: -
J: TRBJ2-3
V: TRBV18
size: -
CDR3: CASSPGGRPTDTQYF
DNA: TGTGCCAGCTCACCGGGGGGCAGACCCACAGATACGCAGTATTTT

D: TRBD2
J: TRBJ2-3
V: TRBV7-8
size: -
CDR3: CASSPRLGVRSGSADTQYF
DNA: TGTGCCAGCAGCCCCAGGTTGGGCGTCAGGAGCGGGAGTGCAGATACGCAGTATTTT

D: TRBD1
J: TRBJ2-7
V: TRBV7-9
size: -
CDR3: CASSRTGQVRTYEQYF
DNA: TGTGCCAGCAGCCGCACTGGACAGGTCCGAACCTACGAGCAGTACTTC

D: -
J: TRBJ2-7
V: TRBV18
size: -
CDR3: CASSGSNEQYF
DNA: TGTGCCAGCTCGGGGAGCAACGAGCAGTACTTC

D: TRBD2
J: TRBJ2-1
V: TRBV24-1
size: -
CDR3: CAPFFFGTSGWGEQFF
DNA: TGTGCCCCCTTTTTTTTCGGGACTAGCGGGTGGGGTGAGCAGTTCTTC

D: TRBD1
J: TRBJ1-6
V: TRBV10-3
size: -
CDR3: CAISNSGQNNSPLHF
DNA: TGTGCCATCAGTAACTCGGGACAGAATAATTCACCCCTCCACTTT

D: TRBD1
J: TRBJ2-3
V: TRBV18
size: -
CDR3: CASSQGRQGVGDTQYF
DNA: TGTGCCAGCTCGCAGGGAAGACAGGGGGTAGGTGATACGCAGTATTTT

D: TRBD2
J: TRBJ2-5
V: TRBV28
size: -
CDR3: CASSRGGDGKETQYF
DNA: TGTGCCAGTTCCCGGGGGGGGGACGGGAAAGAGACCCAGTACTTC

D: TRBD2
J: TRBJ2-7
V: TRBV30
size: -
CDR3: CAWSVLSGRAYEQYF
DNA: TGTGCCTGGAGTGTACTTAGCGGGAGAGCCTACGAGCAGTACTTC

D: -
J: TRBJ2-6
V: TRBV30
size: -
CDR3: CASSGLSGANVLTF
DNA: TGTGCCTCCTCCGGGCTTTCTGGGGCCAACGTCCTGACTTTC

D: TRBD2
J: TRBJ2-1
V: TRBV7-9
size: -
CDR3: CASSLGVGFSGYNEQFF
DNA: TGTGCCAGCAGCTTAGGGGTGGGGTTTAGCGGGTACAATGAGCAGTTCTTC

D: TRBD1
J: TRBJ1-1
V: TRBV6-5
size: few
CDR3: CASSSVATGRTAEAFF
DNA: TGTGCCAGCAGTTCCGTAGCGACAGGGAGAACCGCTGAAGCTTTCTTT

D: -
J: TRBJ2-3
V: TRBV5-6
size: -
CDR3: CAGSFGFTDTQYF
DNA: TGTGCCGGTTCTTTTGGGTTCACAGATACGCAGTATTTT

D: TRBD1
J: TRBJ2-5
V: TRBV7-3
size: -
CDR3: CASSSSPQGSQYF
DNA: TGTGCCAGCAGCTCAAGCCCACAGGGGAGCCAGTACTTC

D: -
J: TRBJ2-7
V: TRBV27
size: -
CDR3: CASSLSLRSYEQYF
DNA: TGTGCCAGCAGTCTATCCCTGAGGTCCTACGAGCAGTACTTC

D: -
J: TRBJ2-2
V: TRBV19
size: -
CDR3: CASSQFGDSQKAGELFF
DNA: TGTGCCAGTAGTCAATTTGGGGACTCTCAAAAAGCCGGGGAGCTGTTTTTT